The TCR beta chain under discussion was sequenced for a study of blood T cell repertoires in COVID-19. The germline V gene has CDR1 SGHNT and CDR2 YYREEE (reference sequence). This CDR3 region has 13 residues. Trimming took off 0 bases at V and 4 bases at J, with 7 bases between the two ends. This clone has a single count. The assay was immunoSEQ multiplex PCR, and TCRdb's table has in-frame clones only and misses some. The sample contains roughly 170,000 clones, less than 85% of which appear only once. This clonotype originated in a woman between 50 and 59 years old who had recovered from COVID-19. The sequenced material came from PBMCs or T cells enriched from blood (not recorded which). This chain links TRBV5-4 with TRBJ1-2; the D is unclear. The CDR3 region is CASSLGAGYGYTF. The CDR3 nucleotides are TGTGCCAGCAGCTTGGGGGCCGGCTATGGCTACACCTTC.